This T cell receptor beta chain originates from a study of T cell responses to AZD1222 COVID-19 vaccine (dated by TCRdb to the early 2020s). Background for the entire study: A total of approximately 230 trial participants underwent TCR sequencing, of whom 207 received two doses of AZD1222 and 26 received two doses of the MenACWY control vaccine. Trial participants were enrolled by age into subgroups of 18-55, 56-69 and 70-plus years, and roughly 160, 29 and 62 TCR-sequenced participants, respectively, were included in these subgroups. Overall study outcomes, separate from this receptor: After two AZD1222 doses, spike-specific TCR breadth and depth were significantly higher than at day 0 and than in MenACWY recipients. The vaccine-associated CD4 TCRs covered the entire spike protein, and the dominant responses fell in regions 160-218 and 743-854. Because no samples from the day 14 peak response were available, repertoires could be characterized only after the peak T cell response. Most participants were white British and females outnumbered males, and the authors suggested that clonal diversity may have been underestimated. Conclusions about previously exposed vaccinees were limited because only a handful of AZD1222 recipients were SARS-CoV-2 seropositive at baseline. The 56-69-year group was small, and its depth increase did not reach significance, likely because of low power. Epitopes outside the regions mutated in the B.1.351 and B.1.1.7 variants were reportedly recognized by nearly half of the unique spike-specific TCRs.

The CDR3 regions of human TCRbeta chains were analyzed by immunosequencing. The source study handled its data this way. TCRs in the repertoires were compared against a reference library of SARS-CoV-2-specific TCRs that had been generated with the MIRA antigen-specificity platform. Breadth meant the fraction of unique TCRs that were SARS-CoV-2-associated, whereas depth meant the fraction of total T cells that were SARS-CoV-2-associated. Each spike-specific TCR was assigned to its reactive spike region and to a CD4 or CD8 class using the MIRA data. Log10-transformed breadth and depth values were compared by one-way ANOVA with Sidak's multiple comparisons tests. This immuneACCESS table, as held by TCRdb, lists in-frame sequences with V and J called but not all clones. Of the missing ones, under half trace to an unresolved V gene in checked studies; the others have no known cause. V and J calls plus clone size are reproduced from that table; the DNA served to infer D and trimming. The sample records approximately 130,000 clones, over 75% of which are singletons. About 7.9% of the sample goes to the ten largest clones.

As concerns this clone: Its antigen remains undetermined. Base qualities are missing; no much larger clone stands one base away.

The time point label, read with the paper, signifies: about 28 days (+/-7) after the second vaccine dose. The treatment or condition label for this specimen denotes: meningococcal conjugate vaccine given as trial control. Vaccinee samples were obtained from the UK trials COV001 and COV002, which included a single-blind randomized controlled phase 2/3 trial of AZD1222 (ChAdOx1 nCoV-19) in healthy adults. Trial participant PBMC samples were collected at day 0 and day 28 after the second dose for TCRbeta chain sequencing. V loses 7 bases, J loses 3 bases, and the germline ends lie 13 bases apart. The germline V gene yields SGHRS for CDR1 and YFSETQ for CDR2. Its CDR3 holds 13 amino acids, cysteine through phenylalanine. Here the CDR3 DNA is all that survives: 39 bases in frame from base 1.

This chain is built from TRBV5-1 and TRBJ2-5; TRBD2 is perhaps the D gene, given 6 matching bases. Sample: peripheral blood, taken 28 days after the second dose of the MenACWY control vaccine. The TCR originated in an adult who received the MenACWY meningococcal vaccine as a control. The DNA sequence is given as TGCGCCAGCCGTTTCCCTAGCGAAGAGACCCAGTACTTC. The encoded protein is CASRFPSEETQYF. The entire variable domain, with the stretches around the CDR3 drawn from the reference TRBV5-1 and TRBJ2-5 proteins, is KAGVTQTPRYLIKTRGQQVTLSCSPISGHRSVSWYQQTPGQGLQFLFEYFSETQRNKGNFPGRFSGRQFSNSRSEMNVSTLELGDSALYLCASRFPSEETQYFGPGTRLLVL.